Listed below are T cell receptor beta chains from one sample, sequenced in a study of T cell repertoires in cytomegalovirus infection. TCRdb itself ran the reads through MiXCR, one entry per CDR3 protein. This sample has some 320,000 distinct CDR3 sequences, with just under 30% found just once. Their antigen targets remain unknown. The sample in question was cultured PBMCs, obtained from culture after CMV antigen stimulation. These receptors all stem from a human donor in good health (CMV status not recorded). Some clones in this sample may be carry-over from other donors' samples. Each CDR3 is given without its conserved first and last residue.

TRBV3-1	ASRTLAGGPHNEQF
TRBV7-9	ASSSSTISNQPQH
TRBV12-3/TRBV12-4	ASSIGGKGGYT
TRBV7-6	ASSLGAPRESSSWKG
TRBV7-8	ASSLAGTGGGYGYT
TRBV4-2	ASSRIGTQTMNTEAF
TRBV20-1	SARDSGPRQPQH
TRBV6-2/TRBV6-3	ASSYSSSDGYEQY
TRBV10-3	AISAIDGGGDTQY
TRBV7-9	ASSSETGAGTQY
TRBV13	ASSLGAGGSYEQY
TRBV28	ASSLSSGISPYEQY
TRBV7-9	TSSPFALDAEIGDQPQH